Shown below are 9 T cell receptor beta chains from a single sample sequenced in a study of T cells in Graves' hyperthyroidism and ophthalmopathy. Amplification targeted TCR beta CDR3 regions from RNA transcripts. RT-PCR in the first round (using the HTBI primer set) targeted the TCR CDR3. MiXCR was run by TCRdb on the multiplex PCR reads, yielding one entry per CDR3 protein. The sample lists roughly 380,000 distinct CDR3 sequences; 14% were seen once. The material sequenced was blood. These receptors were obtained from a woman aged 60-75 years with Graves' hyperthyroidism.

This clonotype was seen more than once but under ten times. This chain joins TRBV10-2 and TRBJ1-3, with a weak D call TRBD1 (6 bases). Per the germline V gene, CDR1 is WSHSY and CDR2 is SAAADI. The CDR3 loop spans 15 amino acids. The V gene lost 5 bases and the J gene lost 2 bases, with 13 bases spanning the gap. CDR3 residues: CASSSRTVAGNTIYF. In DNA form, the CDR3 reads TGCGCCAGCAGTTCCAGGACAGTAGCTGGAAACACCATATATTTT.

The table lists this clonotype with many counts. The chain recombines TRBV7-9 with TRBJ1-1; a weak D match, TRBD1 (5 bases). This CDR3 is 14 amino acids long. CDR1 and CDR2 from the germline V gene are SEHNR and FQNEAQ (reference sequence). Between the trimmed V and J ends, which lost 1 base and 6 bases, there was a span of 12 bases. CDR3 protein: CASSLGNRPAEAFF. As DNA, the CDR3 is TGTGCCAGCAGCTTAGGGAACAGGCCGGCTGAAGCTTTCTTT.

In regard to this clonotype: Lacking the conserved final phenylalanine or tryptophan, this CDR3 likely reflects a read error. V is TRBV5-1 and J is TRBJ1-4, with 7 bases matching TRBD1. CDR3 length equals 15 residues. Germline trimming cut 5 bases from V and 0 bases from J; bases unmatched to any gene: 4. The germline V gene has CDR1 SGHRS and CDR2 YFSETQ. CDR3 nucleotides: TGCGCCAGCAGATCTGGACAGGCAACTAATGAAAAACTGTTTTGT. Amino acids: CASRSGQATNEKLFC.

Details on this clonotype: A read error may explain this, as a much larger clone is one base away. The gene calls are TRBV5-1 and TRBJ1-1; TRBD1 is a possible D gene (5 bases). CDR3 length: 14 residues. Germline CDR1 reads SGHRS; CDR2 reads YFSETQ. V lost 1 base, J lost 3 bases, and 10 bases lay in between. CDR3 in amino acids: CASSLTGPDTEAFF. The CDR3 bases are TGCGCCAGCAGCTTGACGGGGCCCGACACTGAAGCTTTCTTT.

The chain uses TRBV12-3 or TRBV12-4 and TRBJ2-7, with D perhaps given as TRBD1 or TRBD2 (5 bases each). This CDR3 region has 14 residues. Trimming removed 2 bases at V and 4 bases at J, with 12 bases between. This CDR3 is CASSLLQEAYEQYF. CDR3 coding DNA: TGTGCCAGCAGTTTATTACAGGAGGCGTACGAGCAGTACTTC.

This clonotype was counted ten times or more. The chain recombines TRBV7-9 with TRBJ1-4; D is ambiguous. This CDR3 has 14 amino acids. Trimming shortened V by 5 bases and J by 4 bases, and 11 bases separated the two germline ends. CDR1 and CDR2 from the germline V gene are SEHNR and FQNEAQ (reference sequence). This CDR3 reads CASSHATINEKLFF. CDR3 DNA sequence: TGTGCCAGCAGCCATGCTACAATTAATGAAAAACTGTTTTTT.

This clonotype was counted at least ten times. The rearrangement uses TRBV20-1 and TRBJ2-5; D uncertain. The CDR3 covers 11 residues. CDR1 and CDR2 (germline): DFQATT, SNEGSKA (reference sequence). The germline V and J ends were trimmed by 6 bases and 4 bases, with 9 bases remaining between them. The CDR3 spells CSAEASETQYF. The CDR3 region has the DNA TGCAGTGCAGAGGCTTCAGAGACCCAGTACTTC.

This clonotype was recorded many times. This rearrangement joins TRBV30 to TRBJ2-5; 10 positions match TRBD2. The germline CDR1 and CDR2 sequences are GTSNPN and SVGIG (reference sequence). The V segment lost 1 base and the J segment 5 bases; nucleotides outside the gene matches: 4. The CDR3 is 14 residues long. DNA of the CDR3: TGTGCCTGGAGTGACACGGGACTAGCGGAGACCCAGTACTTC. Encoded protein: CAWSDTGLAETQYF.

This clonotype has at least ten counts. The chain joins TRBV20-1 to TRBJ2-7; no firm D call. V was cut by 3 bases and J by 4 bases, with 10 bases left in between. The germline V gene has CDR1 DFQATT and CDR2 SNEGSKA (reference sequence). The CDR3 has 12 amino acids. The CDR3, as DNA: TGCAGTGCTAGTAAGGAACCTTACGAGCAGTACTTC. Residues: CSASKEPYEQYF.